Listed here is a single T cell receptor beta chain. The data were produced by immunoSEQ multiplex PCR, yet TCRdb's version contains in-frame clones alone and is incomplete. The repertoire holds about 710,000 clones, with 55% to 80% as singletons. This specimen comes from a study of shared clonotypes between healthy human individuals. Study-wide background: Serving as donors were a couple of women and three men, whose ages spanned 18 to 49.

Trimming took off 2 bases at V and 2 bases at J, with 10 bases between the two ends. Germline V CDR1 and CDR2: SGHTA, FQGNSA. The CDR3 contains 15 residues. Input material: memory CD4+ T cells sorted from blood. Documented subset: CD45RA-negative fraction. This sequence was found in a woman aged 25-40 years in good health. This rearrangement joins TRBV7-2 to TRBJ1-5, with D possibly TRBD1 on 5 matching bases. The CDR3 reads CASSLWGDGNQPQHF. The CDR3 nucleotides read TGTGCCAGCAGCTTATGGGGGGATGGCAATCAGCCCCAGCATTTT.